This TCR beta chain is from a study of blood T cell repertoires in COVID-19. About the research overall: Both acute and convalescent COVID-19 samples were obtained from the United States, Italy and Spain.

This clone was observed a single time. The CDR3 spans 12 residues. Per the original data handling: Reference gene primer amplification gave nucleated cell count estimates. Assay: immunoSEQ multiplex PCR; the TCRdb copy retains only in-frame clones and omits some. V, J and clone size are taken as reported in that table, and D and trimming were inferred from the DNA itself. The profile shows roughly 150,000 clones, around 84% of them singletons. The receptor was derived from a woman in her forties or fifties in a cohort sampled during active or convalescent COVID-19. The chain combines TRBV21-1 with TRBJ2-7; TRBD2, as called in the table, went unchecked against the DNA. TRBV21-1 is a recognized pseudogene. Sequenced: peripheral blood. Written as DNA, the CDR3 is TGTGCCAGCAACTTTGGCTCCTACGAGCAGTACTTC. Amino acid sequence: CASNFGSYEQYF.